Below, one T cell receptor (beta chain) is given with its context. The same CDR3 arises from other DNA sequences in this sample as well. Assay: immunoSEQ multiplex PCR; the TCRdb copy retains only in-frame clones and omits some. Here the sample spans about 250,000 clones, approximately 85% being singletons. The data stem from a study of blood T cell repertoires in COVID-19. Study-wide background: The United States, Italy and Spain provided the acute and convalescent COVID-19 samples.

The CDR3 covers 12 residues. The V end was cut by 4 bases, the J end by 6 bases, with 9 bases between. The sequencing input was peripheral blood. This chain uses TRBV12-3 or TRBV12-4 with TRBJ1-2; a possible D gene is TRBD1 (6 bases). The clonotype originates from a woman aged 70-85 years with acute or convalescent COVID-19. DNA for the CDR3: TGTGCCAGCAGTTCAACAGGGAATGGCTACACCTTC. Encoded protein: CASSSTGNGYTF.